This T cell receptor (beta chain) derives from a study of lymphopenia after photon versus proton radiotherapy. The assay was immunoSEQ multiplex PCR, and TCRdb's table has in-frame clones only and misses some. The repertoire holds 150,000 to 200,000 clones, around nine tenths seen once, with approximately 4.6% in the top ten. Worth noting for this clone: Its antigen is still unknown.

Overall study results and limits: Post-nadir TCR diversity decline inversely tracked overall survival among those who died.

The sequence came from a man aged 50 to 59 with gastric cancer. This specimen consisted of peripheral blood, obtained from a patient treated with photon-based radiotherapy.

This CDR3 is CASSLAFVERSSYNEQFF. DNA for the CDR3: TGTGCCAGCAGCTTAGCCTTTGTAGAGCGCAGCTCCTACAATGAGCAGTTCTTC. This chain joins TRBV7-8 and TRBJ2-1; D is unresolved. Germline lookup yields CDR1 SGHVS and CDR2 FQNEAQ. V dropped 0 bases and J dropped 0 bases, with 15 bases sitting between them. CDR3 length: 18 amino acids.